The 30 T cell receptor beta chains given below trace back to one sample, sequenced in a study of control samples from healthy donors and cancer patients. Profiled with immunoSEQ multiplex PCR; TCRdb holds only in-frame clones, not every one. The repertoire holds over 100,000 clones, roughly 92% seen once, with approximately 6% in the top ten. Specimen: blood. The receptor set was obtained from a man aged 18 to 35 in good health.

The CDR3 region has the DNA TGTGCCAGCAGTTGGGACTCTGGAAACACCATATATTTT. It yields the protein CASSWDSGNTIYF. The rearrangement joins TRBV6-5 to TRBJ1-3; D is unclear. The V end lost 4 bases, the J end lost 0 bases, and 4 bases lay between the germline ends. Looked up from germline, CDR1 is MNHEY and CDR2 is SVGAGI. The CDR3 is 13 residues long.

The rearrangement links TRBV11-2 to TRBJ1-3, with TRBD1 identical over 7 bases. V lost 4 bases and J lost 4; bases outside the gene matches: 10. Per germline, CDR1 SGHAT and CDR2 FQNNGV. The CDR3 covers 16 residues. The CDR3 sequence is CASSSILGQVGNTIYF. CDR3 DNA sequence: TGTGCCAGCAGCTCAATACTAGGACAGGTCGGAAACACCATATATTTT.

The chain recombines TRBV6-2 or TRBV6-3 with TRBJ2-2, with D hard to call. Trimming took off 6 bases at V and 2 bases at J, with 19 bases between the two ends. Germline V gives CDR1 MNHEY, CDR2 SVGEGT. The CDR3 totals 17 residues. The CDR3 DNA sequence: TGTGCCAGCAGCCCCCGACATGACGGTATAAACACCGGGGAGCTGTTTTTT. Amino acids: CASSPRHDGINTGELFF.

This chain uses TRBV9 with TRBJ1-3, with 7 bases lining up with TRBD1. Trimming removed 4 bases from V and 2 bases from J; junction bases left unmatched: 6. CDR1 is SGDLS and CDR2 is YYNGEE in the germline V gene. The CDR3 loop spans 15 amino acids. The chain's CDR3 is CASSPAGTAGNTIYF. The CDR3 DNA is TGTGCCAGCAGCCCCGCCGGGACAGCTGGAAACACCATATATTTT. Full variable domain (missing parts from reference TRBV9 and TRBJ1-3): DSGVTQTPKHLITATGQRVTLRCSPRSGDLSVYWYQQSLDQGLQFLIQYYNGEERAKGNILERFSAQQFPDLHSELNLSSLELGDSALYFCASSPAGTAGNTIYFGEGSWLTVV.

The chain carries TRBV13 and TRBJ1-3, with TRBD1 matching over 7 bases. The CDR3 covers 14 residues. V shed 6 bases, J shed 4 bases, and the junction held 6 bases outside the gene matches. Germline lookup yields CDR1 PRHDT and CDR2 FYEKMQ (reference sequence). CDR3 DNA: TGTGCCAGCAGTACACAGGGGAACGGAAACACCATATATTTT. It encodes CASSTQGNGNTIYF.

The chain recombines TRBV9 with TRBJ2-5; 9 nucleotides agree with TRBD1. CDR1 and CDR2 from the germline V gene are SGDLS and YYNGEE. V was pared by 7 bases and J by 5 bases, with 12 bases of the junction left unmatched. This CDR3 region has 15 residues. CDR3 amino acids: CASESGTGMGETQYF. The CDR3 DNA is TGTGCCAGCGAGAGTGGGACAGGGATGGGGGAGACCCAGTACTTC.

This clone was picked up one time. The V and J genes are TRBV12-3 or TRBV12-4 and TRBJ1-3; D gene unclear. V was pared by 3 bases and J by 1 base, with 4 bases between. The CDR3 is made up of 13 amino acids. CDR3 region: CASSFRSGNTIYF. CDR3 coding DNA: TGTGCCAGCAGTTTCCGGTCTGGAAACACCATATATTTT.

The V call is TRBV20-1, the J call TRBJ2-5; D unresolved. Germline V CDR1 and CDR2: DFQATT, SNEGSKA (reference sequence). The length of the CDR3 is 10 residues. With 0 bases removed from V and 4 bases from J, the gap between germline ends came to 0 bases. The chain's CDR3 is CSAREETQYF. The CDR3, as DNA: TGCAGTGCTAGAGAAGAGACCCAGTACTTC.

The chain combines TRBV7-6 with TRBJ2-3, with TRBD2 matching 9 bases. This CDR3 has 15 amino acids. In germline, CDR1 is SGHVS, CDR2 FNYEAQ. With V trimmed by 4 bases and J by 0 bases, 2 bases remained unmatched. This CDR3 reads CASSSSGASTDTQYF. The DNA of the CDR3 is TGTGCCAGCAGCTCTAGCGGGGCGAGCACAGATACGCAGTATTTT. Full variable domain (remainder filled in from reference TRBV7-6 and TRBJ2-3): GAGVSQSPRYKVTKRGQDVALRCDPISGHVSLYWYRQALGQGPEFLTYFNYEAQQDKSGLPNDRFSAERPEGSISTLTIQRTEQRDSAMYRCASSSSGASTDTQYFGPGTRLTVL.

The CDR3 loop reads CASSEVGLGIETQYF. For the CDR3, the DNA is TGTGCCAGCAGTGAAGTGGGACTAGGGATAGAGACCCAGTACTTC. The genes are TRBV2 and TRBJ2-5; the match to TRBD2 covers 8 bases. V lost 1 base and J lost 4; bases outside the gene matches: 5. This CDR3 is built from 15 residues. The germline gives CDR1 SNHLY, CDR2 FYNNEI.

The chain employs TRBV7-2 and TRBJ1-4, with D maybe TRBD1 (5 bases). This CDR3 has 15 residues. V lost 1 base and J lost 7, with 13 bases in between. Germline CDR1 is SGHTA and CDR2 is FQGNSA. The CDR3 DNA sequence: TGTGCCAGCAGCTTAGTTGGGGGGGTAGGTGAAAAACTGTTTTTT. This gives the protein CASSLVGGVGEKLFF.

CDR3 nucleotides: TGCAGCGTTGAAGTTGGACTTCATAGCACAGATACGCAGTATTTT. Translation gives CSVEVGLHSTDTQYF. The V and J genes are TRBV29-1 and TRBJ2-3, with D possibly being TRBD2 (5 bases). CDR1 SQVTM and CDR2 ANQGSEA come from the germline V gene. This CDR3 region has 15 residues. The V end was cut by 1 base, the J end by 0 bases, with 11 bases between.

The V and J genes are TRBV27 and TRBJ1-6; 9 nucleotides line up with TRBD1. CDR3 length: 14 amino acids. Trimming cost V 6 bases and J 8 bases; bases outside gene matches: 5. The germline gives CDR1 MNHEY, CDR2 SMNVEV (reference sequence). The CDR3 region has the DNA TGTGCCAGCAGCTCTGGACAGGGGTATTCACCCCTCCACTTT. Its protein product is CASSSGQGYSPLHF.

The chain carries TRBV29-1 and TRBJ1-4; TRBD1 might be the D (5 bases). Germline loops: CDR1 SQVTM, CDR2 ANQGSEA. This CDR3 is built from 13 residues. Trimming stripped 1 base from V and 7 bases from J, with 10 bases between. The CDR3 loop is CSVEVTEGEKLFF. CDR3 nucleotide sequence: TGCAGCGTTGAAGTGACAGAGGGTGAAAAACTGTTTTTT.

V usage is TRBV12-3 or TRBV12-4 and J usage is TRBJ2-7, with no clear D. The CDR3 is 13 amino acids. V was clipped by 5 bases and J by 4 bases, with 12 bases between them. As DNA, the CDR3 is TGTGCCAGCAGTCGAACACTGGGTTACGAGCAGTACTTC. Protein: CASSRTLGYEQYF.

The V gene is TRBV7-2, the J gene TRBJ2-5; D is ambiguous. The CDR3 sequence is 13 residues long. V dropped 3 bases and J dropped 4 bases, with 9 bases sitting between them. CDR1 is SGHTA and CDR2 is FQGNSA in the germline V gene. CDR3 bases: TGTGCCAGCAGCTTTAATCGTCGAGAGACCCAGTACTTC. It translates to CASSFNRRETQYF.

The chain recombines TRBV18 with TRBJ1-2; the D gene is possibly TRBD1 (6 bases). The V end lost 4 bases, the J end lost 3 bases, and 9 bases lay between the germline ends. The CDR3 covers 13 residues. In germline, CDR1 is KGHSH, CDR2 LQKENI. CDR3: CASSQGEDYGYTF. The DNA for the CDR3 is TGTGCCAGCTCACAGGGGGAGGACTATGGCTACACCTTC.

In this sample, this clone turned up a few times. V is TRBV7-9 and J is TRBJ2-7; 9 bases map to TRBD1. With V trimmed by 5 bases and J by 5 bases, 4 bases remained unmatched. The CDR3 has 13 amino acids. Germline loops: CDR1 SEHNR, CDR2 FQNEAQ (reference sequence). CDR3 bases: TGTGCCAGCAGCGGGGGACAGGGAAACGAGCAGTACTTC. Its protein product is CASSGGQGNEQYF. Supplemented by reference TRBV7-9 and TRBJ2-7, the full variable domain reads DTGVSQNPRHKITKRGQNVTFRCDPISEHNRLYWYRQTLGQGPEFLTYFQNEAQLEKSRLLSDRFSAERPKGSFSTLEIQRTEQGDSAMYLCASSGGQGNEQYFGPGTRLTVT.

V usage is TRBV27 and J usage is TRBJ1-2, with D hard to call. Trimming left V 6 bases short and J 5 bases short, with 10 bases between. This CDR3 region has 12 residues. Germline V gene lookup returns CDR1 MNHEY and CDR2 SMNVEV (reference sequence). DNA of the CDR3: TGTGCCAGCAGACGGAGGGATTATGGCTACACCTTC. Its protein is CASRRRDYGYTF.

The rearrangement joins TRBV27 to TRBJ1-6; no reliable D call. Germline V gene data show CDR1 as MNHEY and CDR2 as SMNVEV (reference sequence). Trimming took 0 bases from V and 9 from J, leaving 12 bases between them. The CDR3 consists of 15 residues. The DNA of the CDR3 is TGTGCCAGCAGTTTATCCGGGGATTTTTTTTCACCCCTCCACTTT. Residues: CASSLSGDFFSPLHF.

The chain employs TRBV11-2 and TRBJ1-5; 7 positions agree with TRBD1. The V segment lost 6 bases and the J segment 1 base; nucleotides outside the gene matches: 6. This CDR3 is built from 15 residues. Per germline, CDR1 SGHAT and CDR2 FQNNGV. The CDR3 region has the DNA TGTGCCAGCAGTTTGAACAGGGGAAGCAATCAGCCCCAGCATTTT. Translation: CASSLNRGSNQPQHF.

The CDR3 DNA is TGTGCCAGCAGGCAGACAGGGGGCGATTCACCCCTCCACTTT. Translation gives CASRQTGGDSPLHF. V gene TRBV11-2 combines with J gene TRBJ1-6, with TRBD1 identical over 10 bases. There are 14 residues in the CDR3. Germline V gene lookup returns CDR1 SGHAT and CDR2 FQNNGV. Unmatched junction bases numbered 4, after V lost 6 bases and J lost 8 bases.

The chain links TRBV29-1 to TRBJ2-1; D is undetermined. The germline V and J ends were trimmed by 8 bases and 4 bases, with 15 bases remaining between them. Germline V CDR1 and CDR2: SQVTM, ANQGSEA. The CDR3 contains 13 residues. The CDR3 bases are TGCAGCTTCCGCCCCGCAGGTTACAATGAGCAGTTCTTC. As protein: CSFRPAGYNEQFF.

The rearrangement links TRBV6-6 to TRBJ1-5; D gene ambiguous. V was trimmed by 4 bases and J by 11 bases, leaving 12 bases between them. The CDR3 is 12 amino acids. Germline V gene sequence: CDR1 MNHNY, CDR2 SVGAGI (reference sequence). In nucleotides, the CDR3 is TGTGCCAGCAGTTGCCAGGATACAGCCCAGCATTTT. Translated: CASSCQDTAQHF.

V is TRBV2 and J is TRBJ2-7; 14 nucleotides align to TRBD2. From germline, CDR1 is SNHLY and CDR2 FYNNEI. V shed 11 bases and J 2 bases; nucleotides not matched to a gene: 14. This CDR3 spans 17 amino acids. CDR3 residues: CAVGTSGSTKLTYEQYF. The CDR3 DNA follows: TGTGCCGTAGGGACTAGCGGGAGCACCAAACTAACCTACGAGCAGTACTTC.

The rearrangement links TRBV25-1 to TRBJ2-2; a weak D match, TRBD2 (5 bases). V lost 3 bases to trimming and J lost 6 bases, with 11 bases between them. CDR1 MGHDK and CDR2 SYGVNS come from the germline V gene. The length of the CDR3 is 14 residues. This CDR3 is CASSDSTRAGELFF. For the CDR3, the DNA is TGTGCCAGCAGTGATAGTACTAGAGCCGGGGAGCTGTTTTTT.

V is TRBV6-2 or TRBV6-3 and J is TRBJ2-2; D is unresolved. V was clipped by 5 bases and J by 6 bases, with 16 bases between them. Germline-derived CDR1 and CDR2 are MNHEY and SVGEGT. This CDR3 spans 15 amino acids. Written as DNA, the CDR3 is TGTGCCAGCAGTCTTCTGGGTCGTCTGGCCGGGGAGCTGTTTTTT. It codes for CASSLLGRLAGELFF.

The chain carries TRBV5-1 and TRBJ1-3, with D maybe TRBD1 (5 bases). The CDR3 runs to 15 residues. Per germline, CDR1 SGHRS and CDR2 YFSETQ. V was trimmed by 4 bases and J by 2 bases, leaving 13 bases between them. The DNA of the CDR3 is TGCGCCAGCAGCCGAGACAGCCTCCCTGGAAACACCATATATTTT. Its protein product is CASSRDSLPGNTIYF.

The V and J genes are TRBV5-1 and TRBJ1-1; TRBD1 might be the D (6 bases). This CDR3 comprises 15 residues. Trimming cost V 0 bases and J 3 bases, with 12 bases left between them. CDR1 and CDR2 (germline): SGHRS, YFSETQ. As DNA, the CDR3 is TGCGCCAGCAGCTTGGTCGGGGGGGGCGACACTGAAGCTTTCTTT. Translating gives CASSLVGGGDTEAFF.

The chain joins TRBV19 to TRBJ2-7; D is possibly TRBD1 or TRBD2 (5 bases each). Trimming removed 4 bases from V and 5 bases from J, with 18 bases in between. The CDR3 sequence is 15 residues long. CDR1 is LNHDA, CDR2 SQIVND, per germline (reference sequence). The CDR3 nucleotides are TGTGCCAGTAGTAAAGCACCGGGACCGGGACACGAGCAGTACTTC. Amino acids: CASSKAPGPGHEQYF.